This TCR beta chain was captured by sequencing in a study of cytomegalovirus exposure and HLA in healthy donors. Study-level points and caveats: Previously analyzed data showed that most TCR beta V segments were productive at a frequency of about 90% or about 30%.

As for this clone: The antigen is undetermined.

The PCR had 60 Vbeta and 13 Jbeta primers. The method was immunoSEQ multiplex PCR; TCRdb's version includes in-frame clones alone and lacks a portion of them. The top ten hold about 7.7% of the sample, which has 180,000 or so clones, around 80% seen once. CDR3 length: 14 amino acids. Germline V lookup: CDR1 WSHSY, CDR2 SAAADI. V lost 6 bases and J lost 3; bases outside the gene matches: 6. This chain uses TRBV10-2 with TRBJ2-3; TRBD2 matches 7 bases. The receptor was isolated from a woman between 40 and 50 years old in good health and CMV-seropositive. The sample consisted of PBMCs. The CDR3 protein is CASSRGRGTDTQYF. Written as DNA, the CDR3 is TGCGCCAGCAGCCGCGGGAGAGGGACAGATACGCAGTATTTT.